Listed below are T cell receptor beta chains from one sample, sequenced in a study of PD-L1 blockade in urothelial cancer. The protocol was immunoSEQ multiplex PCR, while the TCRdb copy is restricted to in-frame clones and leaves out a portion. The sample lists around 92,000 clones, roughly 90% occurring once. This material consisted of PBMCs, taken around atezolizumab (anti-PD-L1) treatment. Source of these receptors: a woman older than 75 with urothelial cancer. Both conserved end residues are part of each CDR3. D genes are given only for firm matches. Clone size, where shown, is once, few, many, or a class for clones that have expanded.

- | TRBJ1-4 | TRBV5-5 | TRBD1 | CASSGIGTGVEKLFF | TGTGCCAGCAGCGGAATTGGGACAGGGGTTGAAAAACTGTTTTTT
- | TRBJ2-1 | TRBV27 | TRBD2 | CASSGLAVGEYNEQFF | TGTGCCAGCAGCGGACTAGCGGTGGGGGAATACAATGAGCAGTTCTTC
once | TRBJ1-4 | TRBV5-6 | - | CASSLGLSRNEKLFF | TGTGCCAGCAGCCTCGGACTGAGTAGGAATGAAAAACTGTTTTTT
- | TRBJ2-1 | TRBV27 | TRBD2 | CASSSRLAGGLPGNEQFF | TGTGCCAGCAGTTCCCGACTAGCGGGAGGGCTCCCGGGCAATGAGCAGTTCTTC
- | TRBJ1-2 | TRBV9 | - | CASSAGVHGYTF | TGTGCCAGCAGCGCCGGGGTACATGGCTACACCTTC
few | TRBJ2-7 | TRBV27 | - | CASSFNSRYEQYF | TGTGCCAGCAGTTTTAACTCTAGATACGAGCAGTACTTC
- | TRBJ2-1 | TRBV7-3 | TRBD2 | CASSLTRTSGSSEQFF | TGTGCCAGCAGCCTAACTAGGACTAGCGGAAGTAGTGAGCAGTTCTTC
- | TRBJ1-2 | TRBV5-4 | - | CASSPDSNYGYTF | TGTGCCAGCAGCCCCGACAGCAACTATGGCTACACCTTC
- | TRBJ2-3 | TRBV4-2 | TRBD2 | CASSQERTSGSSRTDTQYF | TGTGCCAGCAGCCAAGAAAGGACTAGCGGGAGTTCACGCACAGATACGCAGTATTTT
- | TRBJ2-7 | TRBV6-1 | - | CASRGGTGDVEQYF | TGTGCCAGCAGGGGAGGAACAGGGGATGTCGAGCAGTACTTC
few | TRBJ2-5 | TRBV7-9 | - | CASSLGAGWTGEETQYF | TGTGCCAGCAGCTTAGGTGCCGGATGGACGGGAGAAGAGACCCAGTACTTC
few | TRBJ2-4 | TRBV5-1 | TRBD2 | CASSFGSGSKNIQYF | TGCGCCAGCAGCTTTGGTAGCGGGTCAAAAAACATTCAGTACTTC
- | TRBJ2-7 | TRBV27 | TRBD1 | CASLDRVGEQYF | TGTGCCAGTTTAGACAGGGTAGGCGAGCAGTACTTC
- | TRBJ2-1 | TRBV11-3 | - | CASSRTGNPGNEQFF | TGTGCCAGCAGCCGAACAGGGAATCCGGGCAATGAGCAGTTCTTC
- | TRBJ2-3 | TRBV5-5 | - | CASSLGAGTDTQYF | TGTGCCAGCAGCTTGGGTGCGGGCACAGATACGCAGTATTTT
- | TRBJ2-7 | TRBV5-4 | TRBD1 | CASSPMAGTGGLGEQYF | TGTGCCAGCAGCCCGATGGCCGGGACAGGGGGCTTAGGCGAGCAGTACTTC
- | TRBJ2-7 | TRBV9 | TRBD1 | CASSGYHGTGNYEQYF | TGTGCCAGCAGCGGATACCACGGGACAGGGAACTACGAGCAGTACTTC
- | TRBJ2-3 | TRBV19 | - | CASSIEGGWGTDTQYF | TGTGCCAGTAGTATAGAGGGCGGGTGGGGCACAGATACGCAGTATTTT
- | TRBJ2-5 | TRBV28 | - | CASSFRGRGETQYF | TGTGCCAGCAGCTTTAGGGGGAGAGGGGAGACCCAGTACTTC
- | TRBJ2-2 | TRBV30 | TRBD2 | CAWSVSAGGNTGELFF | TGTGCCTGGAGTGTATCGGCGGGAGGGAACACCGGGGAGCTGTTTTTT
- | TRBJ2-7 | TRBV7-8 | TRBD1 | CASTITRDSYEQYF | TGTGCCAGCACCATAACCCGGGACAGCTACGAGCAGTACTTC
- | TRBJ1-4 | TRBV5-1 | - | CASSSGGTNEKLFF | TGCGCCAGCAGCTCGGGAGGCACTAATGAAAAACTGTTTTTT
- | TRBJ1-5 | TRBV19 | - | CASRASGTQNQPQHF | TGTGCCAGTAGGGCTTCGGGGACACAAAATCAGCCCCAGCATTTT
- | TRBJ2-7 | TRBV4-2 | TRBD2 | CASSQGLASYEQYF | TGTGCCAGCAGCCAGGGACTAGCCTCCTACGAGCAGTACTTC
- | TRBJ2-5 | TRBV18 | TRBD2 | CASSPRTSGRAVSETQYF | TGTGCCAGCTCACCGAGGACTAGCGGGAGGGCCGTTTCGGAGACCCAGTACTTC
- | TRBJ2-7 | TRBV2 | TRBD1 | CASSPGQGIPYEQYF | TGTGCCAGCAGTCCGGGACAGGGTATTCCCTACGAGCAGTACTTC
- | TRBJ2-7 | TRBV5-1 | TRBD1 | CASSGRQGNYEQYF | TGCGCCAGCAGCGGCCGACAGGGTAATTACGAGCAGTACTTC
- | TRBJ2-1 | TRBV13 | - | CASSLGLQRDEQFF | TGTGCCAGCAGCTTAGGTTTGCAGAGGGATGAGCAGTTCTTC
- | TRBJ2-1 | TRBV5-4 | - | CASSLAGGSGSSYNEQFF | TGTGCCAGCAGCTTGGCCGGGGGTAGCGGAAGCTCCTACAATGAGCAGTTCTTC
- | TRBJ1-5 | TRBV7-9 | - | CASSRGDQPQHF | TGTGCCAGCAGCCGAGGAGATCAGCCCCAGCATTTT
once | TRBJ1-1 | TRBV6-1 | - | CASSEGKRATNTEAFF | TGTGCCAGCAGTGAAGGAAAGAGGGCCACGAACACTGAAGCTTTCTTT
once | TRBJ1-2 | TRBV29-1 | TRBD1 | CSVQGQEGGYTF | TGCAGCGTTCAGGGACAGGAGGGTGGCTACACCTTC
- | TRBJ1-4 | TRBV30 | - | CAWSAPMGSGEKLFF | TGTGCCTGGAGCGCGCCCATGGGGAGTGGGGAAAAACTGTTTTTT
- | TRBJ1-5 | TRBV19 | TRBD1 | CASSDPGGGNQPQHF | TGTGCCAGTAGTGACCCAGGGGGCGGCAATCAGCCCCAGCATTTT
- | TRBJ2-7 | TRBV28 | - | CASRNGGTSFYEQYF | TGTGCCAGCAGGAATGGGGGCACTAGTTTCTACGAGCAGTACTTC
- | TRBJ2-4 | TRBV5-6 | - | CASTLGGVKNIQYF | TGTGCCAGCACCCTAGGGGGGGTAAAAAACATTCAGTACTTC
- | TRBJ2-2 | TRBV19 | TRBD1 | CASKLSPVGQFPGELFF | TGTGCCAGTAAACTCAGTCCCGTGGGACAGTTTCCCGGGGAGCTGTTTTTT
once | TRBJ1-1 | TRBV10-3 | - | CAISGGGLNTEAFF | TGTGCCATCAGTGGTGGAGGTCTGAACACTGAAGCTTTCTTT
- | TRBJ2-7 | TRBV5-5 | - | CASSPATEGYEQYF | TGTGCCAGCAGCCCTGCGACGGAGGGGTACGAGCAGTACTTC
- | TRBJ2-5 | TRBV30 | - | CAWGVGLSGGETQYF | TGTGCCTGGGGGGTCGGCCTCTCGGGGGGCGAGACCCAGTACTTC
few | TRBJ1-2 | TRBV4-2 | TRBD1 | CASSHPIRGGSNYGYTF | TGTGCCAGCAGCCATCCCATCCGAGGGGGCAGCAACTATGGCTACACCTTC
- | TRBJ2-3 | TRBV2 | - | CASGYRVRMDTQYF | TGTGCCAGCGGATACAGGGTTCGTATGGATACGCAGTATTTT
few | TRBJ2-3 | TRBV11-2 | - | CASGLNTHTDTQYF | TGTGCCAGCGGACTTAATACGCACACAGATACGCAGTATTTT
few | TRBJ1-1 | TRBV27 | - | CASRAGARGTEAFF | TGTGCCAGCAGGGCAGGGGCTCGGGGCACTGAAGCTTTCTTT
- | TRBJ1-4 | TRBV4-2 | - | CASSALGGTNEKLFF | TGTGCCAGCAGCGCACTCGGTGGAACTAATGAAAAACTGTTTTTT
- | TRBJ2-6 | TRBV7-9 | - | CAGESPLSGANVLTF | TGTGCCGGGGAGTCGCCTCTATCTGGGGCCAACGTCCTGACTTTC
- | TRBJ2-1 | TRBV12-5 | TRBD2 | CASGSGVAGRGDEQFF | TGTGCTAGTGGTTCAGGTGTAGCGGGGCGGGGGGATGAGCAGTTCTTC
- | TRBJ2-7 | TRBV7-9 | TRBD2 | CASSSDSGRAVYEQYF | TGTGCCAGCAGCTCTGATAGCGGGAGGGCCGTGTATGAGCAGTACTTC
- | TRBJ2-1 | TRBV7-8 | TRBD2 | CASIPLREGEQFF | TGTGCCAGCATCCCCCTGCGGGAGGGTGAGCAGTTCTTC
- | TRBJ2-7 | TRBV7-2 | TRBD1 | CASSLGQGAAYEQYF | TGTGCCAGCAGCTTAGGACAGGGGGCTGCCTACGAGCAGTACTTC
- | TRBJ1-5 | TRBV11-2 | TRBD1 | CASSQGTGVNQPQHF | TGTGCCAGCAGCCAGGGGACAGGGGTAAATCAGCCCCAGCATTTT
few | TRBJ1-2 | TRBV27 | TRBD1 | CASSFLGQVSHGYTF | TGTGCCAGCAGTTTCCTCGGACAGGTGTCTCACGGCTACACCTTC
- | TRBJ1-1 | TRBV6-4 | - | CASKRERNTEAFF | TGTGCCAGCAAACGGGAGAGGAACACTGAAGCTTTCTTT
- | TRBJ2-1 | TRBV2 | - | CASNAGLGTYNEQFF | TGTGCCAGCAATGCGGGACTCGGAACTTACAATGAGCAGTTCTTC
- | TRBJ1-2 | TRBV28 | TRBD1 | CASSSDRDYGYTF | TGTGCCAGCAGTTCCGACAGGGACTATGGCTACACCTTC
once | TRBJ1-3 | TRBV5-1 | - | CASSLAGLDSGNTIYF | TGCGCCAGCAGCTTGGCGGGACTGGATTCTGGAAACACCATATATTTT
- | TRBJ1-4 | TRBV27 | TRBD1 | CASSPNRGPTNEKLFF | TGTGCCAGCAGTCCCAACAGGGGGCCTACTAATGAAAAACTGTTTTTT
- | TRBJ1-5 | TRBV30 | - | CAWSVSGIHNQPQHF | TGTGCCTGGAGTGTCTCCGGGATCCACAATCAGCCCCAGCATTTT